This T cell receptor (beta chain) was retrieved from a study of radiotherapy plus CTLA-4 blockade in lung cancer. Study context: Objective responses emerged in around 19% of patients, and over 30% attained disease control.

As for this clone: What it recognizes is unknown.

TCRdb's table, derived via immunoSEQ multiplex PCR, lists solely in-frame clones and lacks some. The data show 35,000 to 40,000 clones, over 60% seen once. Regarding the study as a whole: With interferon-beta, early dynamics of blood T cell clones were reported to best predict response.

CDR3 length: 15 amino acids. Trimming left V 2 bases short and J 8 bases short, with 18 bases between. Germline CDR1 reads MNHNS; CDR2 reads SASEGT. The sequences come from peripheral blood, collected from a patient treated with radiotherapy plus ipilimumab. This chain connects TRBV6-1 to TRBJ1-2; unclear D gene. The clonotype comes from a human donor with non-small cell lung cancer who had stable disease on radiotherapy plus ipilimumab. In DNA form, the CDR3 reads TGTGCCAGCAGTGAAAATGGGAGGGTAGCGATCGGCTACACCTTC. It specifies CASSENGRVAIGYTF.